This TCR beta chain was identified in a study of T cell responses to AZD1222 COVID-19 vaccine. The V gene lost 1 base and the J gene lost 5 bases, with 24 bases spanning the gap. CDR3 length equals 18 residues. Germline CDR1 is SGHAT and CDR2 is FQNNGV. Comment on this clone: As yet, its antigen is unknown.

General study points: Vaccine-associated CD4 TCRs ranged over spike, dominating at 160-218 and 743-854. Baseline seropositivity characterized only a handful of AZD1222 recipients.

Data came from immunoSEQ multiplex PCR; TCRdb stores just in-frame clones and leaves some out. The sample gives about 85,000 clones, roughly 85% of which show up once; about 7.7% is in the top ten. The sample here was peripheral blood, taken on day 0 of AZD1222 vaccination. The origin of this receptor is an adult in good health. This rearrangement joins TRBV11-2 to TRBJ2-7, with D possibly matching TRBD1 (6 bases). The CDR3 region is CASSLVWGTTLLGNEQYF. The CDR3 nucleotides are TGTGCCAGCAGCTTAGTATGGGGGACAACCCTCCTTGGCAACGAGCAGTACTTC.